Shown below are 29 T cell receptor beta chains from a single sample sequenced in a study of blood T cell repertoires in COVID-19. Measured with immunoSEQ multiplex PCR; TCRdb has only the in-frame clones, and not every one. The sample lists some 17,000 clones, 75% to 90% occurring once. Sequencing was performed on peripheral blood. The receptors derive from a man aged 45-65 years with active COVID-19.

The chain employs TRBV6-6 and TRBJ1-2, with 7 nucleotides matching TRBD1. This CDR3 has 15 residues. Per germline, CDR1 MNHNY and CDR2 SVGAGI (reference sequence). V was clipped by 6 bases and J by 0 bases; unmatched bases: 7. CDR3 in amino acids: CASRERQGANYGYTF. CDR3 nucleotide sequence: TGTGCCAGCAGAGAACGACAGGGAGCTAACTATGGCTACACCTTC.

The chain has TRBV6-1 and TRBJ1-2; TRBD1 is a possible D gene (5 bases). This CDR3 is built from 14 residues. Trimming cost V 3 bases and J 6 bases, with 14 bases left between them. Per germline, CDR1 MNHNS and CDR2 SASEGT. The CDR3 loop reads CASSDVPGSHGYTF. The CDR3 DNA sequence: TGTGCCAGCAGTGATGTCCCAGGGTCCCATGGCTACACCTTC.

The rearrangement joins TRBV6-1 to TRBJ1-6, with no clear D. The CDR3 is 15 amino acids. Germline-derived CDR1 and CDR2 are MNHNS and SASEGT. The germline V and J ends were trimmed by 3 bases and 0 bases, with 6 bases remaining between them. The CDR3, as DNA: TGTGCCAGCAGTGATGAGAGCTCCTATAATTCACCCCTCCACTTT. It translates to CASSDESSYNSPLHF.

V gene TRBV7-2 combines with J gene TRBJ1-1; 7 positions match TRBD1. J lost 1 base, V lost 2 bases, and 1 base had no gene match. This CDR3 spans 14 amino acids. CDR1 is SGHTA, CDR2 FQGNSA, per germline. The CDR3 region is CASSLYRGNTEAFF. The CDR3 coding sequence is TGTGCCAGCAGCTTATACAGGGGGAACACTGAAGCTTTCTTT.

V is TRBV4-3 and J is TRBJ1-1, with D perhaps TRBD1 (6 bases). Germline V lookup: CDR1 LGHNA, CDR2 YSLEER. V was cut by 0 bases and J by 5 bases, with 10 bases left in between. This CDR3 has 14 amino acids. The CDR3 coding sequence is TGCGCCAGCAGCCAAGACAGGGGTAATACTGAAGCTTTCTTT. It specifies CASSQDRGNTEAFF.

The genes are TRBV18 and TRBJ1-4; the match to TRBD1 covers 9 bases. The CDR3 has 15 residues. Trimming removed 5 bases from V and 5 bases from J; junction bases left unmatched: 6. CDR1 is KGHSH, CDR2 LQKENI, per germline. DNA for the CDR3: TGTGCCAGCTCATTCGTCGGGACAGGGAATGAAAAACTGTTTTTT. It translates to CASSFVGTGNEKLFF.

The chain combines TRBV6-5 with TRBJ2-5, with D possibly matching TRBD1 (6 bases). Looked up from germline, CDR1 is MNHEY and CDR2 is SVGAGI. The CDR3 sequence is 14 residues long. The V end lost 2 bases, the J end lost 7 bases, and 14 bases lay between the germline ends. The CDR3 bases are TGTGCCAGCAGTTACAGGGACAAATCGGGGACCCAGTACTTC. Translated: CASSYRDKSGTQYF.

The J gene is TRBJ2-5, the V gene TRBV12-5; 8 bases match TRBD2. Germline CDR1 reads LGHNT; CDR2 reads FRNRAP. The CDR3 runs to 15 residues. The V and J ends lost 6 bases and 5 bases, in that order; junction bases with no gene match: 11. CDR3 sequence: CASGPGGLAGETQYF. CDR3 nucleotide sequence: TGTGCTAGTGGCCCTGGCGGACTAGCCGGGGAGACCCAGTACTTC. The variable domain in full, completed from reference TRBV12-5 and TRBJ2-5, reads DARVTQTPRHKVTEMGQEVTMRCQPILGHNTVFWYRQTMMQGLELLAYFRNRAPLDDSGMPKDRFSAEMPDATLATLKIQPSEPRDSAVYFCASGPGGLAGETQYFGPGTRLLVL.

The gene calls are TRBV6-5 and TRBJ1-1; D is ambiguous. Per the germline V gene, CDR1 is MNHEY and CDR2 is SVGAGI. Trimming pared 2 bases from V and 0 bases from J, leaving 7 bases between. CDR3 length: 14 residues. The CDR3 nucleotides are TGTGCCAGCAGTTACGGAGGGATGAACACTGAAGCTTTCTTT. Its protein product is CASSYGGMNTEAFF.

The chain joins TRBV6-5 to TRBJ2-3; D is possibly TRBD2 (6 bases). Trimming stripped 4 bases from V and 6 bases from J, with 20 bases between. Germline-derived CDR1 and CDR2 are MNHEY and SVGAGI. The CDR3 is made up of 16 amino acids. CDR3 nucleotide sequence: TGTGCCAGCAGTTGGGGACTGGCTCGGACTCGGGATACGCAGTATTTT. Translated, it gives CASSWGLARTRDTQYF.

The chain is built from TRBV5-1 and TRBJ2-7, with 8 nucleotides matching TRBD2. Germline V CDR1 and CDR2: SGHRS, YFSETQ. The trim removed 2 bases at V and 3 bases at J, leaving 10 bases unmatched. CDR3 length: 16 amino acids. In DNA, the CDR3 is TGCGCCAGCAGCTTCGGGACCGGGGGGGCCATCTACGAGCAGTACTTC. It translates to CASSFGTGGAIYEQYF.

On this clone: Mismatch with germline at one junction end may stem from a read error. This chain uses TRBV20-1 with TRBJ2-7; 7 nucleotides match TRBD1. This CDR3 region has 10 residues. Germline CDR1 reads DFQATT; CDR2 reads SNEGSKA (reference sequence). The CDR3 is CSASGDREHF. CDR3 nucleotide sequence: TGCAGTGCCTCCGGGGACAGAGAACACTTC.

The chain couples TRBV7-6 to TRBJ2-5; 8 bases match TRBD2. The V and J ends lost 2 bases and 5 bases, in that order; junction bases with no gene match: 10. This CDR3 comprises 16 residues. CDR1 is SGHVS and CDR2 is FNYEAQ in the germline V gene. CDR3 amino acids: CASSLTPGGYAETQYF. The CDR3 DNA is TGTGCCAGCAGCTTAACGCCGGGAGGGTACGCGGAGACCCAGTACTTC.

As DNA, the CDR3 is TGCGCCAGCAGCCAGGGTACAGGACACTACGAGCAGTACTTC. Amino acids: CASSQGTGHYEQYF. The chain combines TRBV4-3 with TRBJ2-7, with D perhaps matching TRBD1 (5 bases). Germline V gene sequence: CDR1 LGHNA, CDR2 YSLEER. Trimming took 3 bases from V and 3 from J, leaving 12 bases between them. This CDR3 has 14 residues.

The chain joins TRBV6-2 or TRBV6-3 to TRBJ2-7; 9 nucleotides agree with TRBD1. CDR1 is MNHEY, CDR2 SVGEGT, per germline. After removal of 4 bases from V and 2 bases from J, the junction contained 3 bases not matched to a gene. CDR3 length: 14 residues. The CDR3 loop reads CASSSTGGAYEQYF. The CDR3 nucleotides read TGTGCCAGCAGTTCCACAGGGGGCGCCTACGAGCAGTACTTC.

The chain links TRBV2 to TRBJ1-1; unclear D gene. V lost 2 bases to trimming and J lost 2 bases, with 6 bases between them. Per the germline V gene, CDR1 is SNHLY and CDR2 is FYNNEI. The CDR3 is made up of 13 amino acids. The CDR3 is CASSESRNTEAFF. The CDR3 nucleotides read TGTGCCAGCAGTGAATCGCGAAACACTGAAGCTTTCTTT.

This clone has more than one count but fewer than ten. The chain carries TRBV7-8 and TRBJ1-5; D uncertain. V gave up 3 bases and J gave up 3 bases, with 12 bases separating them. Germline CDR1 SGHVS, CDR2 FQNEAQ. The CDR3 has 15 residues. Written as DNA, the CDR3 is TGTGCCAGCAGCTTTAGCGACGGCAACAATCAGCCCCAGCATTTT. This translates into CASSFSDGNNQPQHF.

The J gene is TRBJ2-3, the V gene TRBV27, with 10 bases that match TRBD2. The germline CDR1 and CDR2 sequences are MNHEY and SMNVEV (reference sequence). The V and J ends lost 4 bases and 0 bases, in that order; junction bases with no gene match: 1. This CDR3 region has 15 residues. The CDR3 reads CASSSTSGSTDTQYF. As DNA, the CDR3 is TGTGCCAGCAGTTCGACTAGCGGGAGCACAGATACGCAGTATTTT.

This clone was found a few times. The chain combines TRBV15 with TRBJ1-1; the D is unclear. Germline CDR1 is LNHNV and CDR2 is YYDKDF (reference sequence). This CDR3 has 15 residues. Trimming shortened V by 1 base and J by 2 bases, and 11 bases separated the two germline ends. In DNA form, the CDR3 reads TGTGCCACCAGCAGAGCCCTTGAGGGAAACACTGAAGCTTTCTTT. Protein product: CATSRALEGNTEAFF.

The chain recombines TRBV12-3 or TRBV12-4 with TRBJ1-5; D is ambiguous. The CDR3 loop spans 13 amino acids. V lost 2 bases, J lost 4 bases, and 6 bases lay in between. CDR3 amino acids: CASSLNQNQPQHF. In DNA, the CDR3 is TGTGCCAGCAGTTTAAATCAAAATCAGCCCCAGCATTTT.

This chain links TRBV19 with TRBJ1-1; 7 positions agree with TRBD1. The germline CDR1 and CDR2 sequences are LNHDA and SQIVND (reference sequence). The CDR3 contains 14 residues. Trimming removed 3 bases from V and 7 bases from J; junction bases left unmatched: 8. The CDR3 nucleotides are TGTGCCAGTAGTATTTCGTCGGACAGGTTTGAAGCTTTCTTT. It is translated as CASSISSDRFEAFF.

V gene TRBV5-6 combines with J gene TRBJ1-1, with TRBD1 identical over 7 bases. CDR1 is SGHDT and CDR2 is YYEEEE in the germline V gene. V lost 0 bases to trimming and J lost 6 bases; unmatched junction nucleotides: 2. The CDR3 covers 13 residues. As DNA, the CDR3 is TGTGCCAGCAGCTTGGGGGACAGCCCTGAAGCTTTCTTT. Its protein is CASSLGDSPEAFF.

In this sample, this clone turned up a few times. V usage is TRBV11-3 and J usage is TRBJ1-1; TRBD1 is a possible D gene (5 bases). The CDR3 is made up of 11 amino acids. Trimming pared 5 bases from V and 11 bases from J, leaving 12 bases between. Germline CDR1 is SGHNT and CDR2 is YENEEA. The CDR3 loop reads CASSRRGMAFF. The CDR3 coding sequence is TGTGCCAGCAGCCGGCGGGGGATGGCTTTCTTT.

V and J are TRBV27 and TRBJ1-2; a weak D match, TRBD1 (6 bases). Trimming left V 6 bases short and J 8 bases short, with 16 bases between. Looked up from germline, CDR1 is MNHEY and CDR2 is SMNVEV (reference sequence). CDR3 length: 13 amino acids. CDR3: CASRNRAIRGYTF. In DNA form, the CDR3 reads TGTGCCAGCAGAAACAGGGCGATTCGGGGCTACACCTTC.

This clone was recorded only once. The V call is TRBV3-1 (or the pseudogene TRBV3-2), the J call TRBJ1-2, with D possibly TRBD1 on 6 matching bases. Germline V lookup: CDR1 LGHDT, CDR2 YNNKEL (reference sequence). Trimming cost V 4 bases and J 10 bases, with 16 bases left between them. The CDR3 is made up of 13 amino acids. CDR3 sequence reads: CASSPRQAATYTF. For the CDR3, the DNA is TGTGCCAGCAGCCCACGACAGGCAGCTACCTACACCTTC.

The rearrangement links TRBV14 to TRBJ2-5; TRBD1 is a possible D gene (6 bases). CDR3 length equals 16 residues. Germline CDR1 is SGHDN and CDR2 is FVKESK. The V gene lost 3 bases and the J gene lost 5 bases, with 19 bases spanning the gap. CDR3 coding DNA: TGTGCCAGCAGCCAGCCCGGGACACCGACCGGGGAGACCCAGTACTTC. Translating it yields CASSQPGTPTGETQYF.

The J gene is TRBJ1-1, the V gene TRBV27; D remains ambiguous. Germline V lookup: CDR1 MNHEY, CDR2 SMNVEV (reference sequence). The V end was cut by 4 bases, the J end by 11 bases, with 17 bases between. This CDR3 comprises 13 residues. The CDR3 DNA sequence: TGTGCCAGCAGTTCTGGGCCTAAGGTAATGGCTTTCTTT. Protein product: CASSSGPKVMAFF.

This chain links TRBV6-5 with TRBJ2-7; no firm D call. This CDR3 is 14 amino acids long. Trimming removed 0 bases from V and 2 bases from J, with 8 bases in between. From germline, CDR1 is MNHEY and CDR2 SVGAGI. For the CDR3, the DNA is TGTGCCAGCAGTTACTCGGGCCAGACCTACGAGCAGTACTTC. Translated, it gives CASSYSGQTYEQYF.

In DNA, the CDR3 is TGTGCCAGCAAAAGGACTAGCGGGACCTACAATGAGCAGTTCTTC. Its translation is CASKRTSGTYNEQFF. The chain employs TRBV2 and TRBJ2-1; 12 bases map to TRBD2. The CDR3 is 15 amino acids. Germline lookup yields CDR1 SNHLY and CDR2 FYNNEI. The V gene end was trimmed by 7 bases and the J gene end by 2 bases; junction bases not matched to a gene: 3.